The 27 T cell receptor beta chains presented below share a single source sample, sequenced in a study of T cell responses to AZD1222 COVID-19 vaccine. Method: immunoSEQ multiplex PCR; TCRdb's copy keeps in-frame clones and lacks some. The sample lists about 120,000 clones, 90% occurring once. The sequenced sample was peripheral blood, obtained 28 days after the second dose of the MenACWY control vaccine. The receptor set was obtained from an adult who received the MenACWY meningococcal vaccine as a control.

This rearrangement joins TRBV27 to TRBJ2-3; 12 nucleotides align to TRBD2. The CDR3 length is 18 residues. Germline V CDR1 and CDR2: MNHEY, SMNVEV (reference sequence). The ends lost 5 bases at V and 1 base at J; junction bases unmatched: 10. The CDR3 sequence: CASSPGLAGGTRTDTQYF. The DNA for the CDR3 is TGTGCCAGCAGTCCGGGGCTAGCGGGGGGGACACGCACAGATACGCAGTATTTT.

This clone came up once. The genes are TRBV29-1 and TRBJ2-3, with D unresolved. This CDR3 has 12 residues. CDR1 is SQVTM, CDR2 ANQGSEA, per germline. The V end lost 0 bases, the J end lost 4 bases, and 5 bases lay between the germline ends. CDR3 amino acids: CSVEESADTQYF. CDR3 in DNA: TGCAGCGTTGAAGAGTCTGCAGATACGCAGTATTTT.

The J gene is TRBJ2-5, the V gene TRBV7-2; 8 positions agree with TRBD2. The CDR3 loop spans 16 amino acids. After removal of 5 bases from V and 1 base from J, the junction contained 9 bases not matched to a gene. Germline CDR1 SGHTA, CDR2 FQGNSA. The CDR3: CASSRRSGGPQETQYF. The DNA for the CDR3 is TGTGCCAGCAGCCGCCGTTCGGGGGGGCCCCAAGAGACCCAGTACTTC.

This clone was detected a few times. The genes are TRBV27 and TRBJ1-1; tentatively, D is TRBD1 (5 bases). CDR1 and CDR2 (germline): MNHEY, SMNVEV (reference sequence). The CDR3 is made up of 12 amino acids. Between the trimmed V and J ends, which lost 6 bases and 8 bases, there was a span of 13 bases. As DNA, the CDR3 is TGTGCCAGCAGCGTCTGGGGGGAAGAAGCTTTCTTT. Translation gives CASSVWGEEAFF.

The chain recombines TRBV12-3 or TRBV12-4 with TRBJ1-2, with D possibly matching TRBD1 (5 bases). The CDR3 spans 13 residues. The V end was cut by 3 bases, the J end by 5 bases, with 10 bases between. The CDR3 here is CASSLRGVYGYTF. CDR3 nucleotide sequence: TGTGCCAGCAGTTTGAGGGGAGTGTATGGCTACACCTTC.

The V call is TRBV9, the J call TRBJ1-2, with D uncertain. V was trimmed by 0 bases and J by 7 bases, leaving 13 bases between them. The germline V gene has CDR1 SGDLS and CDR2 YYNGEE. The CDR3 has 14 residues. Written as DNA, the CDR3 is TGTGCCAGCAGCGTAGTAGAAGGGCGCGGTGGCTACACCTTC. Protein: CASSVVEGRGGYTF.

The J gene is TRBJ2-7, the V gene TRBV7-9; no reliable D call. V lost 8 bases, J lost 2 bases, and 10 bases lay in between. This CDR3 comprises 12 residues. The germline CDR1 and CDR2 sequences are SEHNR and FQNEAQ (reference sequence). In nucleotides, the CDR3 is TGTGCCAGCGGAGACATTACCTACGAGCAGTACTTC. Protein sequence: CASGDITYEQYF.

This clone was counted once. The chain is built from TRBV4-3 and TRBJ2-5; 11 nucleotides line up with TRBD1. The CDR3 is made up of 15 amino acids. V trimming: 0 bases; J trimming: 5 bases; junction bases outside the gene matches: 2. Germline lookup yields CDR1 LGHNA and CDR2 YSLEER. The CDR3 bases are TGCGCCAGCAGCCAAGAAGGGACAGGGGGGGAGACCCAGTACTTC. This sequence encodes CASSQEGTGGETQYF.

The CDR3 reads CASSVTGALPGELFF. The CDR3 region has the DNA TGTGCCAGCAGCGTAACAGGGGCGTTGCCCGGGGAGCTGTTTTTT. The chain joins TRBV9 to TRBJ2-2; 7 bases line up with TRBD1. V was clipped by 1 base and J by 6 bases; unmatched bases: 6. The CDR3 contains 15 residues. Germline V gives CDR1 SGDLS, CDR2 YYNGEE. Variable domain in full (rest from reference TRBV9 and TRBJ2-2): DSGVTQTPKHLITATGQRVTLRCSPRSGDLSVYWYQQSLDQGLQFLIQYYNGEERAKGNILERFSAQQFPDLHSELNLSSLELGDSALYFCASSVTGALPGELFFGEGSRLTVL.

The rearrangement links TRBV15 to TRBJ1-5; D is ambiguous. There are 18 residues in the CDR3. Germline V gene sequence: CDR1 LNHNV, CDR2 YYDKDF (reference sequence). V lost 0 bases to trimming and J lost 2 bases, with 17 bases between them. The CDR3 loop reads CATSRDSLVFLGNQPQHF. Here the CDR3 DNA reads TGTGCCACCAGCAGAGATTCGTTGGTGTTTCTCGGCAATCAGCCCCAGCATTTT.

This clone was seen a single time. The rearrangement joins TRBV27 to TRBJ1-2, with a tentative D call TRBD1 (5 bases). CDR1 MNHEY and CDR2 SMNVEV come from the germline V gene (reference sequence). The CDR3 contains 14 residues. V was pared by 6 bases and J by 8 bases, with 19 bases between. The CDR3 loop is CASSLLGGEGGYTF. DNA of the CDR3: TGTGCCAGCAGCCTACTAGGTGGCGAGGGGGGCTACACCTTC.

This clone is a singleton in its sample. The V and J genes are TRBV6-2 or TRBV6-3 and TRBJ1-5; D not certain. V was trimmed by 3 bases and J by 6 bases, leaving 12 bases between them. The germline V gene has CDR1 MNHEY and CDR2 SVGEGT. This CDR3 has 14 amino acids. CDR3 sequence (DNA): TGTGCCAGCAGTTATGTGTCAGGCGGTCAGCCCCAGCATTTT. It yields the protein CASSYVSGGQPQHF.

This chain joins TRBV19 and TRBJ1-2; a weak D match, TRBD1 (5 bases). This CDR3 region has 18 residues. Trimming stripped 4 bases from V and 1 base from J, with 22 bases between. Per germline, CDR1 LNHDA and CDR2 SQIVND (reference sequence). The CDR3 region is CASSTSGTPSLHNYGYTF. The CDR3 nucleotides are TGTGCCAGTAGTACCTCAGGGACCCCAAGCCTACATAACTATGGCTACACCTTC.

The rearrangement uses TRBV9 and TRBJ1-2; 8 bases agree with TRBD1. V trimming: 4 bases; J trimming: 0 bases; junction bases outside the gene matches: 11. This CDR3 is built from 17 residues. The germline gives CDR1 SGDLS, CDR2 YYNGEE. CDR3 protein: CASSPSLGQGSNYGYTF. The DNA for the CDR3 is TGTGCCAGCAGCCCTAGTTTAGGACAGGGCTCTAACTATGGCTACACCTTC.

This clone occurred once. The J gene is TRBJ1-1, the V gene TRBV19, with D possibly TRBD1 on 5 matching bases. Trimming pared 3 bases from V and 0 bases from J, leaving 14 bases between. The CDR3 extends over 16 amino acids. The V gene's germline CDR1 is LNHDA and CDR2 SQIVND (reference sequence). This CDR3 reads CASSMGRGVMNTEAFF. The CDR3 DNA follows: TGTGCCAGTAGTATGGGCCGGGGGGTTATGAACACTGAAGCTTTCTTT.

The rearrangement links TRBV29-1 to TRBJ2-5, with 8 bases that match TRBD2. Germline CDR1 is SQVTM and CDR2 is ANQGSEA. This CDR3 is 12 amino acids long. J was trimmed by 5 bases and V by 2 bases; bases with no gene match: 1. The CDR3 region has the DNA TGCAGCGTTGAACCGGGAGGGGAGACCCAGTACTTC. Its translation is CSVEPGGETQYF.

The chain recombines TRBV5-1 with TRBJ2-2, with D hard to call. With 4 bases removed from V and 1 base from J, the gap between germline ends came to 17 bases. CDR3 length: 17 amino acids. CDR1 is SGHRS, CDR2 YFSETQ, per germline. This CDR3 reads CASSPVWSAGNTGELFF. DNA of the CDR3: TGCGCCAGCAGCCCCGTTTGGAGCGCCGGGAACACCGGGGAGCTGTTTTTT.

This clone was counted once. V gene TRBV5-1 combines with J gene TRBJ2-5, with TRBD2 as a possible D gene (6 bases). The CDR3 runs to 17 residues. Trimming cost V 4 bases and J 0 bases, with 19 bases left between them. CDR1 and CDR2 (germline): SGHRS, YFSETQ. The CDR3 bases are TGCGCCAGCAGCCCCGGGGGAGTGGGATTGTACCAAGAGACCCAGTACTTC. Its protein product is CASSPGGVGLYQETQYF.

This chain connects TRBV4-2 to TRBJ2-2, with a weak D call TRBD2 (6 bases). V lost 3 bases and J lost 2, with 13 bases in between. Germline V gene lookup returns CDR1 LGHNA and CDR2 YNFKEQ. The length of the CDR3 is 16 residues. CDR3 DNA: TGTGCCAGCAGCCAGTTCGAGGGAGGAAACACCGGGGAGCTGTTTTTT. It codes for CASSQFEGGNTGELFF.

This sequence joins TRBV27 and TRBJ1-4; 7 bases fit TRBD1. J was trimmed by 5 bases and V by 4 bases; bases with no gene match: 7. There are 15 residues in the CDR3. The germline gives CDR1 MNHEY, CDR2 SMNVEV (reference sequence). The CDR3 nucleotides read TGTGCCAGCAGTTCCAAATGGACAGGCAATGAAAAACTGTTTTTT. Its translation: CASSSKWTGNEKLFF.

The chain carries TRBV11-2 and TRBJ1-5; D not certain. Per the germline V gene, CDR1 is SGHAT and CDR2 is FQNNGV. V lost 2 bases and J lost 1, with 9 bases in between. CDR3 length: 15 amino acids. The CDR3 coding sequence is TGTGCCAGCAGCTTATCAGACTCAAGCAATCAGCCCCAGCATTTT. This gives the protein CASSLSDSSNQPQHF.

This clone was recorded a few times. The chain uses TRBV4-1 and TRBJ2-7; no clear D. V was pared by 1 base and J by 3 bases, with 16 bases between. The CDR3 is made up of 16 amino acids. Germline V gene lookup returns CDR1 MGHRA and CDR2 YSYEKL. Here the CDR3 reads CASSQGMGGPLYEQYF. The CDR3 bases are TGCGCCAGCAGCCAAGGAATGGGCGGTCCCCTCTACGAGCAGTACTTC.

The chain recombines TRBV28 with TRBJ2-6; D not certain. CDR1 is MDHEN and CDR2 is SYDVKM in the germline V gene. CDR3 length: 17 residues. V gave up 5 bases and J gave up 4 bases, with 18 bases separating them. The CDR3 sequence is CASSVPRLRSGANVLTF. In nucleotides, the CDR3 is TGTGCCAGCAGTGTCCCGCGCCTTCGATCCGGGGCCAACGTCCTGACTTTC.

The DNA for the CDR3 is TGTGCCAGCAGTTCCCACCCCGTGTTAGCGGGGGGATCCGGGGAGCTGTTTTTT. Protein: CASSSHPVLAGGSGELFF. V is TRBV6-2 or TRBV6-3 and J is TRBJ2-2; 10 bases match TRBD2. The CDR3 extends over 18 amino acids. J was trimmed by 6 bases and V by 4 bases; bases with no gene match: 14. Germline CDR1 and CDR2: MNHEY and SVGEGT.

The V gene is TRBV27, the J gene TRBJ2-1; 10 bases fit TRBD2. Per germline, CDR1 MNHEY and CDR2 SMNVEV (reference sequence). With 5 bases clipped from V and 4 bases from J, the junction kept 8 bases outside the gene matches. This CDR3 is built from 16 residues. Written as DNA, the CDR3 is TGTGCCAGCAGTCCTAAAGCGGGGGGGAATTACAATGAGCAGTTCTTC. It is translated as CASSPKAGGNYNEQFF.

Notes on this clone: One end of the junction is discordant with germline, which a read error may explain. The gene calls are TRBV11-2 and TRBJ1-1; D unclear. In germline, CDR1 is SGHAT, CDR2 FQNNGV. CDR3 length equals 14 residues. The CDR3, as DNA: TGTGCCAGCAGCCAAGATTTACTTAACAGTGAAGCTTTCTTT. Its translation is CASSQDLLNSEAFF.

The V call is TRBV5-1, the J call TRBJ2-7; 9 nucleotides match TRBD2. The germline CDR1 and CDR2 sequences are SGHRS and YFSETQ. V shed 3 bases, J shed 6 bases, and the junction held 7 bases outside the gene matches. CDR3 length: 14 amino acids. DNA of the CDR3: TGCGCCAGCAGCTGGCGCCTAGCGGGACTCGAGCAGTACTTC. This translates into CASSWRLAGLEQYF.